This TCR beta chain was observed in a study of cytomegalovirus exposure and HLA in healthy donors. General observations from the study: The productive fraction for most TCR beta V segments was about 87% or about 30% in an earlier analysis. Immune exposure was documented only through CMV serostatus.

The sample holds a few counts of this clone. Antigen specificity is unknown. Germline V gene data show CDR1 as MNHEY and CDR2 as SVGAGI. The CDR3 contains 16 residues. V lost 4 bases, J lost 8 bases, and 9 bases stayed unmatched. Primers: 60 Vbeta forward and 13 Jbeta reverse. The assay was immunoSEQ multiplex PCR, and TCRdb's table has in-frame clones only and misses some. The data contain 110,000 or so clones, around 73% of them singletons. Sequencing was done on a sample of PBMCs. The chain joins TRBV6-5 to TRBJ1-6; TRBD1 matches 9 bases. The sequence came from a woman younger than 45 in good health and CMV-seropositive. The CDR3: CASSSNQRTGDSPLHF. CDR3 coding DNA: TGTGCCAGCAGTTCCAACCAAAGGACAGGGGATTCACCCCTCCACTTT.